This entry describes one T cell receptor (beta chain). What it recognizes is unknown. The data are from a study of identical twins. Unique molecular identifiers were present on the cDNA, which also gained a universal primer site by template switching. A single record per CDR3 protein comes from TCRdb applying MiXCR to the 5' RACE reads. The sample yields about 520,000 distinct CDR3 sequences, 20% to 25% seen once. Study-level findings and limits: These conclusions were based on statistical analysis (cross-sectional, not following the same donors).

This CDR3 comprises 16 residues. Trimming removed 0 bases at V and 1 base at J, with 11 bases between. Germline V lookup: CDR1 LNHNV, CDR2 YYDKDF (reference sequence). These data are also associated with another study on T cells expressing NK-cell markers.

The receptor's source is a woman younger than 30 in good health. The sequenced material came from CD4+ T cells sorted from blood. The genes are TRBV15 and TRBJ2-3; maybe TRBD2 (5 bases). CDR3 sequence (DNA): TGTGCCACCAGCAGAGAAGTCCTAGCCCGCACAGATACGCAGTATTTT. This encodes CATSREVLARTDTQYF.